Sequencing of this T cell receptor beta chain was carried out in a study of T cells in Graves' hyperthyroidism and ophthalmopathy. Broader study findings: The majority of expanded thyroid clonotypes above 0.001 also appeared in blood. From stable hyperthyroidism, ophthalmopathy was set apart by a 13 V-J model.

Participants, patients aged 18 to 65, had newly diagnosed hyperthyroidism with a duration under 2 months. Based on clinical symptoms, serum thyroxine and TRAb, thyroid ultrasound and orbital computed tomography, diagnoses were reached. Regarding this clonotype: The antigen remains unidentified.

Researchers amplified the TCR beta CDR3 regions from RNA transcripts. The study used the HTBI primer set for a first-round RT-PCR of the TCR CDR3. One entry per CDR3 protein, called by TCRdb with MiXCR from the multiplex PCR reads. The data show nearly 600,000 distinct CDR3 sequences, approximately 15% seen once. Trimming took 1 base from V and 4 from J, leaving 8 bases between them. Per germline, CDR1 LNHDA and CDR2 SQIVND (reference sequence). The CDR3 runs 14 residues. The rearrangement joins TRBV19 to TRBJ1-5; D not certain. The source material was blood. The clonotype originates from a woman between 25 and 40 years old with Graves' hyperthyroidism that later progressed to Graves' ophthalmopathy. The CDR3 DNA sequence: TGTGCCAGTAGTATAGGTGAAGGTAATCAGCCCCAGCATTTT. Amino acid sequence: CASSIGEGNQPQHF.